These 12 T cell receptor beta chains originate from one sample sequenced in a study of T cells in localized non-small cell lung cancer. TCRdb keeps only in-frame clones here, not all; method: immunoSEQ multiplex PCR. The sample lists about 13,000 clones, about 30% occurring once. The sample was lung tumor tissue, taken before any cancer treatment. These receptors all come from a female donor aged 60 or older with stage I lung adenocarcinoma.

This clone was counted between two and nine times. The V and J genes are TRBV11-3 and TRBJ2-7; 9 nucleotides align to TRBD2. V was pared by 3 bases and J by 3 bases, with 6 bases of the junction left unmatched. In germline, CDR1 is SGHNT, CDR2 YENEEA. This CDR3 has 15 residues. CDR3 DNA: TGTGCCAGCAGCTTGGGGCTAGCGGGACTCTACGAGCAGTACTTC. Encoded protein: CASSLGLAGLYEQYF.

DNA of the CDR3: TGTGCCAGCAGGGGGCCCGGGACTAGCGGGGTGGAGACCCAGTACTTC. Translation: CASRGPGTSGVETQYF. The V call is TRBV28, the J call TRBJ2-5; TRBD2 agrees at 13 bases. Germline loops: CDR1 MDHEN, CDR2 SYDVKM. V was clipped by 6 bases and J by 5 bases; unmatched bases: 9. The CDR3 runs 16 residues. Together with reference TRBV28 and TRBJ2-5, the CDR3 gives the full variable domain: DVKVTQSSRYLVKRTGEKVFLECVQDMDHENMFWYRQDPGLGLRLIYFSYDVKMKEKGDIPEGYSVSREKKERFSLILESASTNQTSMYLCASRGPGTSGVETQYFGPGTRLLVL.

The genes are TRBV14 and TRBJ2-3, with 9 positions matching TRBD1. Germline CDR1 and CDR2: SGHDN and FVKESK. The CDR3 length is 16 residues. V dropped 5 bases and J dropped 0; count of bases not matched to a gene: 6. CDR3 in amino acids: CASSRDRVISTDTQYF. The CDR3 bases are TGTGCCAGCAGCAGGGACAGGGTCATAAGCACAGATACGCAGTATTTT.

J is TRBJ1-4 and V is TRBV29-1, with 8 bases lining up with TRBD1. This CDR3 has 15 amino acids. Germline CDR1 SQVTM, CDR2 ANQGSEA. The V gene end was trimmed by 6 bases and the J gene end by 3 bases; junction bases not matched to a gene: 9. Here the CDR3 reads CSVGQGAFANEKLFF. CDR3 nucleotides: TGCAGCGTGGGCCAGGGGGCTTTTGCTAATGAAAAACTGTTTTTT. Full variable domain (missing parts from reference TRBV29-1 and TRBJ1-4): SAVISQKPSRDICQRGTSLTIQCQVDSQVTMMFWYRQQPGQSLTLIATANQGSEATYESGFVIDKFPISRPNLTFSTLTVSNMSPEDSSIYLCSVGQGAFANEKLFFGSGTQLSVL.

The chain employs TRBV30 and TRBJ2-3; 12 bases line up with TRBD2. V trimming: 3 bases; J trimming: 7 bases; junction bases outside the gene matches: 8. From germline, CDR1 is GTSNPN and CDR2 SVGIG (reference sequence). The CDR3 loop spans 15 amino acids. CDR3 sequence: CAWRPLLAGGYTQYF. CDR3 sequence (DNA): TGTGCCTGGAGGCCCCTACTAGCGGGGGGATATACGCAGTATTTT.

The CDR3 is CSVEVGYSYEQYF. The CDR3 DNA reads TGCAGCGTTGAGGTAGGATATTCCTACGAGCAGTACTTC. The chain uses TRBV29-1 and TRBJ2-7; no reliable D call. V gave up 3 bases and J gave up 1 base, with 10 bases separating them. From germline, CDR1 is SQVTM and CDR2 ANQGSEA. The CDR3 is made up of 13 amino acids.

The genes are TRBV19 and TRBJ2-2, with TRBD1 matching over 9 bases. The CDR3 is 14 amino acids. Germline-derived CDR1 and CDR2 are LNHDA and SQIVND (reference sequence). Unmatched junction bases numbered 6, after V lost 7 bases and J lost 6 bases. The CDR3 DNA is TGTGCCAGTAACAGACAGGGGGGCGCCGGGGAGCTGTTTTTT. The encoded protein is CASNRQGGAGELFF.

This clone was found a few times. The rearrangement joins TRBV11-3 to TRBJ1-2; no clear D. Germline V gene sequence: CDR1 SGHNT, CDR2 YENEEA. Trimming removed 2 bases at V and 1 base at J, with 14 bases between. This CDR3 has 16 amino acids. CDR3 nucleotide sequence: TGTGCCAGCAGCTTAAGAGTAGGGCCGATTAACTATGGCTACACCTTC. Translated, it gives CASSLRVGPINYGYTF.

The CDR3 region has the DNA TGTGCCATCAGTGAGATAGGCGGGATGATAAACACCGGGGAGCTGTTTTTT. This codes for CAISEIGGMINTGELFF. The chain combines TRBV10-3 with TRBJ2-2; tentatively, D is TRBD2 (6 bases). The CDR3 has 17 residues. V dropped 2 bases and J dropped 2 bases, with 15 bases sitting between them. Germline lookup yields CDR1 ENHRY and CDR2 SYGVKD.

The rearrangement uses TRBV11-3 and TRBJ2-7; tentatively, D is TRBD1 or TRBD2 (5 bases each). Germline assignment: CDR1 SGHNT and CDR2 YENEEA. The V and J ends lost 3 bases and 2 bases respectively, with 14 bases between them. This CDR3 is 15 amino acids long. The DNA for the CDR3 is TGTGCCAGCAGCTTGGGACGCCTTGGCGCCTACGAGCAGTACTTC. This translates into CASSLGRLGAYEQYF. The complete variable domain, with remaining parts taken from reference TRBV11-3 and TRBJ2-7, reads EAGVVQSPRYKIIEKKQPVAFWCNPISGHNTLYWYLQNLGQGPELLIRYENEEAVDDSQLPKDRFSAERLKGVDSTLKIQPAELGDSAVYLCASSLGRLGAYEQYFGPGTRLTVT.

This clone showed up just a few times. The chain links TRBV11-3 to TRBJ2-1; D remains ambiguous. The CDR3 loop spans 15 amino acids. CDR1 and CDR2 from the germline V gene are SGHNT and YENEEA. Trimming shortened V by 4 bases and J by 2 bases, and 12 bases separated the two germline ends. CDR3 bases: TGTGCCAGCAGCTCCCGGCGACGGACCTACAATGAGCAGTTCTTC. It codes for CASSSRRRTYNEQFF.

The chain recombines TRBV28 with TRBJ1-5; D is undetermined. V lost 4 bases and J lost 9, with 10 bases in between. CDR1 MDHEN and CDR2 SYDVKM come from the germline V gene. The CDR3 covers 12 residues. This CDR3 reads CASSSPHRPQHF. The CDR3 DNA follows: TGTGCCAGCAGTTCCCCTCATCGGCCCCAGCATTTT.